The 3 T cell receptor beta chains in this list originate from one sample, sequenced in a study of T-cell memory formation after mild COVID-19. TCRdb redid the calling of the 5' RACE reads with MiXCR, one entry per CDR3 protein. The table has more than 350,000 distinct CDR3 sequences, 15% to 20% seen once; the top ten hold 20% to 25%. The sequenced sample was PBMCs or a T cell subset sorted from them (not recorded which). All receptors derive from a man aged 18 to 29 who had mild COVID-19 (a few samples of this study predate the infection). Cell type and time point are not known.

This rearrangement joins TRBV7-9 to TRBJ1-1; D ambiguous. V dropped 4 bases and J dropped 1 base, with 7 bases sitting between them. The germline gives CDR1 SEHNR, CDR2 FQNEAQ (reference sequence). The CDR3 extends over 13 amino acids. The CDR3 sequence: CASSSTQNTEAFF. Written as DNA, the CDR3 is TGTGCCAGCAGCTCAACACAGAACACTGAAGCTTTCTTT.

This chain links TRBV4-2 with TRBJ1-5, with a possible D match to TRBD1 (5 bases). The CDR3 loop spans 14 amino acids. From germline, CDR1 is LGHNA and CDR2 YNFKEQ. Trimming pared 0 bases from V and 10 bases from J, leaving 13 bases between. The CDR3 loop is CASSQDTGVKPQHF. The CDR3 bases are TGTGCCAGCAGCCAAGATACGGGGGTAAAACCCCAGCATTTT.

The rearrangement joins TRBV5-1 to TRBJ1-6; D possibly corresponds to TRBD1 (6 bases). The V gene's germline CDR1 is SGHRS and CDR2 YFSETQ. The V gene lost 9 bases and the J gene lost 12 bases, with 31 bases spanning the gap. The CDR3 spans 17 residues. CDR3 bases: TGCGCCACCACTGCCACCGTCGGGGGCGCAGTTCGGGGACCCCTCCACTTT. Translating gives CATTATVGGAVRGPLHF.